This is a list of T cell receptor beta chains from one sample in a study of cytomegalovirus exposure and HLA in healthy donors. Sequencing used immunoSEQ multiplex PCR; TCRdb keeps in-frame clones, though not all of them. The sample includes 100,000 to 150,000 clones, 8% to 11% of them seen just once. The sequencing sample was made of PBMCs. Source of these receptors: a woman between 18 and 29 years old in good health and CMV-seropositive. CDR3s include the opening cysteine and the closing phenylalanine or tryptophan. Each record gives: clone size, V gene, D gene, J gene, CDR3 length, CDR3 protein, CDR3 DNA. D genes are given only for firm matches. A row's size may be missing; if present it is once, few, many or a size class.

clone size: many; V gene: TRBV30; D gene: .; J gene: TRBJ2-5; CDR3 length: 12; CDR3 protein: CAWSVRGETQYF; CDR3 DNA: TGTGCCTGGAGTGTACGAGGAGAGACCCAGTACTTC
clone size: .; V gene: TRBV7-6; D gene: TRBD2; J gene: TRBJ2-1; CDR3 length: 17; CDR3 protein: CASSLGLAGGGYNEQFF; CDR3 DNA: TGTGCCAGCAGCCTAGGACTAGCGGGAGGGGGATACAATGAGCAGTTCTTC
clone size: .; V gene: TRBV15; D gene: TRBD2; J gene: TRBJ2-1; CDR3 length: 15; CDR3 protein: CATSRVGTRNNEQFF; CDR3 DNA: TGTGCCACCAGCAGAGTAGGGACTAGGAACAATGAGCAGTTCTTC
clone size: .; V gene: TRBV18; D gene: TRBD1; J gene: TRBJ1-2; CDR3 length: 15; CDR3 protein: CASSPRTGQVEGYTF; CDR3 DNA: TGTGCCAGCTCACCTAGGACAGGGCAGGTGGAGGGCTACACCTTC
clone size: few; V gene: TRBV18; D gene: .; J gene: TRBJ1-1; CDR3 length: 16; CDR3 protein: CASSPPVQGSNTEAFF; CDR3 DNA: TGTGCCAGCTCACCACCAGTTCAGGGGTCGAACACTGAAGCTTTCTTT
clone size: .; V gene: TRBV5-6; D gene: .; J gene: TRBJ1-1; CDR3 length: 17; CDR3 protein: CASSSKMGAGRDTEAFF; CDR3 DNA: TGTGCCAGCAGCTCGAAGATGGGCGCAGGGAGGGACACTGAAGCTTTCTTT
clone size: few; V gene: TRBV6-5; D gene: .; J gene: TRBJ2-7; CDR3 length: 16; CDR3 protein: CASSYSQGTQGYEQYF; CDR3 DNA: TGTGCCAGCAGTTACTCGCAGGGGACGCAGGGCTACGAGCAGTACTTC
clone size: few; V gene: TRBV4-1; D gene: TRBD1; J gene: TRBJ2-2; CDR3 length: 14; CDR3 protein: CASSPSTGAGELFF; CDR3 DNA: TGCGCCAGCAGCCCCTCGACAGGGGCCGGGGAGCTGTTTTTT
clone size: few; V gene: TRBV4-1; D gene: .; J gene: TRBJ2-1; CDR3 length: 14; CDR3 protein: CASSLWTRGDEQFF; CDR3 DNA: TGCGCCAGCAGCCTTTGGACTAGGGGGGATGAGCAGTTCTTC
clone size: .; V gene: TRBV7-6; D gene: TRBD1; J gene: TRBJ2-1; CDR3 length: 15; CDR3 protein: CASTVGGTGGNEQFF; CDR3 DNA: TGTGCCAGCACCGTGGGGGGGACAGGGGGCAATGAGCAGTTCTTC
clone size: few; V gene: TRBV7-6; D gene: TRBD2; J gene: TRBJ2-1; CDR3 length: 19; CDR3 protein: CASSFTPRLAPSSYNEQFF; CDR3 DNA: TGTGCCAGCAGCTTCACGCCCCGACTAGCGCCGTCCTCCTACAATGAGCAGTTCTTC
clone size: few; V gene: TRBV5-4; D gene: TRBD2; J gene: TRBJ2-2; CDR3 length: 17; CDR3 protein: CASSLASGNIVSGELFF; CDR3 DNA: TGTGCCAGCAGCTTGGCTAGCGGGAACATTGTCTCGGGGGAGCTGTTTTTT
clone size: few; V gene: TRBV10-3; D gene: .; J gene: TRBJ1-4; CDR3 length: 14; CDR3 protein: CAISEGASGEKLFF; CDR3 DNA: TGTGCCATCAGTGAGGGGGCCTCGGGTGAAAAACTGTTTTTT
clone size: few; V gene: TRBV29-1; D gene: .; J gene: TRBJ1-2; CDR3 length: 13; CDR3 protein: CSVEEAGRYGYTF; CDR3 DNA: TGCAGCGTTGAAGAGGCAGGGAGGTATGGCTACACCTTC
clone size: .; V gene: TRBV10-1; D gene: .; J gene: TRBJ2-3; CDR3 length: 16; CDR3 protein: CASSESPMAGRDKQYF; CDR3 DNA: TGCGCCAGCAGTGAGTCGCCTATGGCGGGACGAGATAAGCAGTATTTT
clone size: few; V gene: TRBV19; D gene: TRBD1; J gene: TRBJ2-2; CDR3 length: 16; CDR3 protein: CASSLDRGSRAGELFF; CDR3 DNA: TGTGCCAGTAGTCTGGACAGGGGAAGCCGTGCCGGGGAGCTGTTTTTT
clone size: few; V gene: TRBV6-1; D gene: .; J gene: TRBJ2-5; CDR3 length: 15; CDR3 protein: CASSQRANLQETQYF; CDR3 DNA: TGTGCCAGCAGCCAAAGAGCTAACCTACAAGAGACCCAGTACTTC
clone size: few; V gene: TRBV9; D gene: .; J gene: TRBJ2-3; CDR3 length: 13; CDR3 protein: CASSVTGLDTQYF; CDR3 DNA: TGTGCCAGCAGCGTCACAGGGTTGGATACGCAGTATTTT
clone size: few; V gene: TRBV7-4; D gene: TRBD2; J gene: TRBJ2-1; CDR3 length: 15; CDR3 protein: CASSIAGEHYNEQFF; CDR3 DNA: TGTGCCAGCAGTATAGCGGGAGAGCACTACAATGAGCAGTTCTTC
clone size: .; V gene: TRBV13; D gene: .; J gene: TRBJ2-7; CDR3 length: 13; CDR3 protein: CASHAAGAHEQYF; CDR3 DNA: TGTGCCAGTCACGCAGCAGGGGCCCACGAGCAGTACTTC
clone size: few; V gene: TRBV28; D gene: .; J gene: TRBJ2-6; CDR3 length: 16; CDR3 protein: CASSQLGGSGANVLTF; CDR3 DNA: TGTGCCAGCAGCCAACTCGGGGGCTCTGGGGCCAACGTCCTGACTTTC
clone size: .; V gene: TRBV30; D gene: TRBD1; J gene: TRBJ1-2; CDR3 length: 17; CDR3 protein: CAWRQGTGRNPNYGYTF; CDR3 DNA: TGTGCCTGGAGGCAAGGGACAGGGAGGAATCCTAACTATGGCTACACCTTC
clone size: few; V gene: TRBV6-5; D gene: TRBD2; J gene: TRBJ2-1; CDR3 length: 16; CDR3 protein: CASSSLTSGIYNEQFF; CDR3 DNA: TGTGCCAGCAGTTCACTAACTAGCGGGATTTACAATGAGCAGTTCTTC
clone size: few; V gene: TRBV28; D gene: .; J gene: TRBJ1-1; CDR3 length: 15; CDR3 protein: CASSLLQPSYTEAFF; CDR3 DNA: TGTGCCAGCAGTTTACTACAGCCCTCCTATACTGAAGCTTTCTTT
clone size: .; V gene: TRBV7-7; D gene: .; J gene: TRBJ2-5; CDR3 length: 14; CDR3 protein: CASSFRVAEETQYF; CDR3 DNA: TGTGCTAGCAGCTTTCGGGTAGCGGAAGAGACCCAGTACTTC
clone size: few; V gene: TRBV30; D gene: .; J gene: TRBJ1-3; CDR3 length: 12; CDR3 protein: CAWRQDVNTIYF; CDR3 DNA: TGTGCCTGGCGACAGGATGTTAACACCATATATTTT
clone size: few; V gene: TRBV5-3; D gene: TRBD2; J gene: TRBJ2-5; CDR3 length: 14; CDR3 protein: CARSPGLAEETQYF; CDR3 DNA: TGTGCCAGAAGCCCGGGACTAGCGGAAGAGACCCAGTACTTC
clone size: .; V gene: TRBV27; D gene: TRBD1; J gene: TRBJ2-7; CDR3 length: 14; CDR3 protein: CASSPLGTGKEQYF; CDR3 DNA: TGTGCCAGCAGTCCGCTCGGGACAGGGAAAGAGCAGTACTTC
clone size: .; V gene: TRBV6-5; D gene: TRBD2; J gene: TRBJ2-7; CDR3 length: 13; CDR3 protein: CASGGRAFGEQYF; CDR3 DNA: TGTGCCAGCGGTGGGAGGGCCTTCGGCGAGCAGTACTTC
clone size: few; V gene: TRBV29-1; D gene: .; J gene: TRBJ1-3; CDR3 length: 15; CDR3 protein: CSAAGLSVSGNTIYF; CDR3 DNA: TGCAGCGCCGCCGGGTTGTCTGTCTCTGGAAACACCATATATTTT
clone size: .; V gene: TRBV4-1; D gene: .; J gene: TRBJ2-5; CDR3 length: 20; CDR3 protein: CASSQVAVVRQRVAQETQYF; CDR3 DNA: TGCGCCAGCAGCCAAGTTGCGGTAGTGAGACAGCGAGTAGCCCAAGAGACCCAGTACTTC
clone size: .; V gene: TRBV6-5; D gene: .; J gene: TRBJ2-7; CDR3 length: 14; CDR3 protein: CASSPSPNRDEQYF; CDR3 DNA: TGTGCCAGCAGTCCTAGCCCGAATCGGGACGAGCAGTACTTC
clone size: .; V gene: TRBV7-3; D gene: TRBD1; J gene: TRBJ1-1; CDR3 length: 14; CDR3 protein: CASSPGGLNTEAFF; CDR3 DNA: TGTGCCAGCAGCCCAGGGGGCCTCAACACTGAAGCTTTCTTT
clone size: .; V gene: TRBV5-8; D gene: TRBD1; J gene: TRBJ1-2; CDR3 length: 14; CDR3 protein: CASSLAGTGYGYTF; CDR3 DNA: TGTGCCAGCAGCTTGGCCGGGACAGGGTACGGCTACACCTTC
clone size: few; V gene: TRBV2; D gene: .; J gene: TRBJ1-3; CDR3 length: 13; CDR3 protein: CASSTQSGNTIYF; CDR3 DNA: TGTGCCAGTTCGACTCAATCTGGAAACACCATATATTTT
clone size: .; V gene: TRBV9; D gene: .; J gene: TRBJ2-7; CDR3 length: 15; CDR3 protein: CASSVGEVGSYEQYF; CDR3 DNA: TGTGCCAGCAGCGTAGGGGAGGTAGGCTCCTACGAGCAGTACTTC
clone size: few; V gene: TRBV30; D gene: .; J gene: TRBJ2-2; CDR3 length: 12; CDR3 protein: CAWRAFAGELFF; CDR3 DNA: TGTGCCTGGAGGGCTTTCGCCGGGGAGCTGTTTTTT
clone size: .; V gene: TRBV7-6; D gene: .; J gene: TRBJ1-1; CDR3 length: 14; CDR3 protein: CASSFFGGNTEAFF; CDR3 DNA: TGTGCCAGCAGCTTCTTCGGGGGGAACACTGAAGCTTTCTTT
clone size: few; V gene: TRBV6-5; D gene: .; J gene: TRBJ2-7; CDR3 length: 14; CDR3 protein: CASSLEVTAYEQYF; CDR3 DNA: TGTGCCAGCAGTTTAGAGGTTACTGCCTACGAGCAGTACTTC
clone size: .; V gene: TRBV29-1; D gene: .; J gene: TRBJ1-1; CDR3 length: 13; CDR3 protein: CSVVGRLNTEAFF; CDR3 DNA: TGCAGCGTTGTTGGGAGATTGAACACTGAAGCTTTCTTT
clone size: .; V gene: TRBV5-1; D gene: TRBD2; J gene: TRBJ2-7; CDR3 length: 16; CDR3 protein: CASSPSRTGGQGEQYF; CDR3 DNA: TGCGCCAGCAGCCCTTCCCGGACGGGGGGGCAAGGGGAGCAGTACTTC